Below are 25 T cell receptor beta chains sequenced from a single sample in a study of blood T cells in healthy people across ages. Next came a second PCR, run for roughly 6 to 11 cycles, which used a sample-barcoded 5' primer along with a J-beta primer mix. Using its own MiXCR run on the 5' RACE reads, TCRdb lists one record per CDR3 protein. The data contain 800,000 to 950,000 distinct CDR3 sequences, approximately 32% of them seen just once; the ten biggest clones take up about a tenth. These sequences were also reported in another study, on T cells of mothers and their children.

The specimen sequenced was blood. The origin of the receptors is a woman in her thirties or forties in good health.

The chain recombines TRBV27 with TRBJ1-5; no clear D. Germline V gene sequence: CDR1 MNHEY, CDR2 SMNVEV (reference sequence). The CDR3 runs 15 residues. Trimming took off 6 bases at V and 0 bases at J, with 12 bases between the two ends. CDR3 sequence: CASSGDGFSNQPQHF. In DNA form, the CDR3 reads TGTGCCAGCAGCGGCGACGGATTTAGCAATCAGCCCCAGCATTTT.

This clonotype was seen a single time. V and J are TRBV28 and TRBJ2-4; D assignment may be TRBD1 or TRBD2 (5 bases each). The germline V gene encodes CDR1 MDHEN and CDR2 SYDVKM. This CDR3 region has 16 residues. V was pared by 4 bases and J by 13 bases, with 26 bases between. This CDR3 is CASSSPGLRGYNEQYF. In DNA form, the CDR3 reads TGTGCCAGCAGTTCCCCGGGGCTACGGGGTTACAATGAGCAGTACTTC.

The chain couples TRBV3-1 to TRBJ2-7; TRBD1 matches 8 bases. The CDR3 length is 13 residues. CDR1 is LGHDT and CDR2 is YNNKEL in the germline V gene (reference sequence). J gave up 6 bases and V 1 base, and 2 bases lay outside the gene matches. CDR3 bases: TGTGCCAGCAGCCAAGCAGGGGGCGGCGAGCAGTACTTC. It yields the protein CASSQAGGGEQYF.

The rearrangement links TRBV9 to TRBJ2-5; possibly TRBD1 for D (5 bases). The CDR3 runs to 16 residues. Germline-derived CDR1 and CDR2 are SGDLS and YYNGEE. Trimming removed 3 bases from V and 5 bases from J, with 20 bases in between. The CDR3 nucleotides are TGTGCCAGCAGCGGATACGGTACAGGACGTAGGGAGACCCAGTACTTC. Translating it yields CASSGYGTGRRETQYF.

A single count supports this clonotype. The chain couples TRBV20-1 to TRBJ2-4; 12 positions match TRBD2. Germline values: CDR1 DFQATT, CDR2 SNEGSKA (reference sequence). V trimming: 5 bases; J trimming: 12 bases; junction bases outside the gene matches: 5. This CDR3 has 12 residues. For the CDR3, the DNA is TGCAGTGCTCAAGGACTAGCGGGAAGTCAGTACTTC. It specifies CSAQGLAGSQYF.

The rearrangement joins TRBV20-1 to TRBJ1-6; D perhaps matches TRBD1 (5 bases). The V end was cut by 5 bases, the J end by 7 bases, with 18 bases between. CDR3 length equals 15 residues. Germline loops: CDR1 DFQATT, CDR2 SNEGSKA (reference sequence). The CDR3 bases are TGCAGTGCTGGATTAAAAGGACACAAGAATTCACCCCTCCACTTT. Its translation: CSAGLKGHKNSPLHF.

This clonotype was seen at least ten times. The chain carries TRBV6-5 and TRBJ2-5; TRBD2 might be the D (7 bases). Trimming removed 7 bases at V and 4 bases at J, with 16 bases between. This CDR3 has 14 amino acids. Per the germline V gene, CDR1 is MNHEY and CDR2 is SVGAGI. The CDR3 DNA reads as TGTGCCAGCACCGACCCGGGGGGCGGAGAGACCCAGTACTTC. It codes for CASTDPGGGETQYF.

In this sample, this clonotype turned up many times. The rearrangement links TRBV2 to TRBJ2-3, with a weak D call TRBD2 (6 bases). CDR1 and CDR2 from the germline V gene are SNHLY and FYNNEI. The CDR3 sequence is 15 residues long. Trimming removed 6 bases at V and 2 bases at J, with 15 bases between. The CDR3 coding sequence is TGTGCCAGCAGCGCCGGGGGAGTATACACAGATACGCAGTATTTT. It codes for CASSAGGVYTDTQYF.

The table lists this clonotype with a few counts. V is TRBV18 and J is TRBJ1-5; 9 nucleotides agree with TRBD1. CDR1 and CDR2 from the germline V gene are KGHSH and LQKENI. The CDR3 covers 17 residues. The V segment lost 3 bases and the J segment 2 bases; nucleotides outside the gene matches: 8. The CDR3: CASSPGQGDSGNQPQHF. In DNA, the CDR3 is TGTGCCAGCTCACCGGGACAGGGTGATAGTGGCAATCAGCCCCAGCATTTT.

The J gene is TRBJ1-6, the V gene TRBV11-1; 7 bases are a match to TRBD1. The junction had 10 bases not matched to a gene; V was cut back by 7 bases and J by 7 bases. This CDR3 spans 15 amino acids. Germline CDR1 reads SGHAT; CDR2 reads FQDESV (reference sequence). The CDR3 loop is CASTYSTGLNSPLHF. In nucleotides, the CDR3 is TGTGCCAGCACCTACTCGACAGGGCTAAATTCACCCCTCCACTTT.

The rearrangement uses TRBV5-1 and TRBJ2-3; TRBD2 agrees at 7 bases. The ends lost 4 bases at V and 2 bases at J; junction bases unmatched: 10. Germline CDR1 reads SGHRS; CDR2 reads YFSETQ. The CDR3 covers 16 residues. The CDR3 region is CASSDPNLAVTDTQYF. CDR3 in DNA: TGCGCCAGCAGCGACCCAAACCTAGCGGTCACAGATACGCAGTATTTT.

The chain combines TRBV7-6 with TRBJ2-5, with D unclear. This CDR3 contains 14 residues. Trimming took 0 bases from V and 1 from J, leaving 6 bases between them. Germline V gives CDR1 SGHVS, CDR2 FNYEAQ. Here the CDR3 reads CASSLAWTQETQYF. The CDR3 region has the DNA TGTGCCAGCAGCTTAGCTTGGACCCAAGAGACCCAGTACTTC. The entire variable domain, with the rest obtained from reference TRBV7-6 and TRBJ2-5, is as follows: GAGVSQSPRYKVTKRGQDVALRCDPISGHVSLYWYRQALGQGPEFLTYFNYEAQQDKSGLPNDRFSAERPEGSISTLTIQRTEQRDSAMYRCASSLAWTQETQYFGPGTRLLVL.

Points on this clonotype: Given a much more abundant clone one base away, this may be a read error. This rearrangement joins TRBV4-3 to TRBJ2-5, with D perhaps being TRBD1 or TRBD2 (6 bases each). The J call may be in error: the DNA end matches TRBJ2-7 better. The CDR3 runs 14 residues. The germline CDR1 and CDR2 sequences are LGHNA and YSLEER. The CDR3 sequence: CACSPGAQTYEQYF. CDR3 nucleotide sequence: TGCGCCTGCAGCCCGGGGGCCCAGACCTACGAGCAGTACTTC.

The genes are TRBV28 and TRBJ2-3; 11 bases map to TRBD2. With V trimmed by 2 bases and J by 4 bases, 11 bases remained unmatched. This CDR3 has 18 amino acids. The germline V gene encodes CDR1 MDHEN and CDR2 SYDVKM. The CDR3 DNA sequence: TGTGCCAGCAGTTTAGCAGTCCTAGCGGGGGGAGAGGCAGATACGCAGTATTTT. It codes for CASSLAVLAGGEADTQYF.

The chain combines TRBV28 with TRBJ2-5; 14 bases map to TRBD2. V trimming: 11 bases; J trimming: 3 bases; junction bases outside the gene matches: 5. The CDR3 is 14 amino acids. Germline values: CDR1 MDHEN, CDR2 SYDVKM. For the CDR3, the DNA is TGTGCCGGCGGGACTAGCGGGGGAAAAGAGACCCAGTACTTC. Its protein product is CAGGTSGGKETQYF.

With respect to this clonotype: At one boundary the junction diverges from the germline segment, which might be a read error. This chain connects TRBV4-3 to TRBJ2-1; D ambiguous. TRBJ2-7 explains the end of the DNA better; the J call may be wrong. Germline CDR1 is LGHNA and CDR2 is YSLEER. This CDR3 is built from 13 residues. The CDR3 bases are TGCGCCAGCAACCAAGATAGCCACAATGAGCAGTACTTC. This translates into CASNQDSHNEQYF.

The chain couples TRBV5-1 to TRBJ2-1; TRBD1 aligns across 8 bases. This CDR3 is 15 amino acids long. Looked up from germline, CDR1 is SGHRS and CDR2 is YFSETQ. With V trimmed by 5 bases and J by 3 bases, 7 bases remained unmatched. The CDR3 sequence: CASSFGQGNYNEQFF. CDR3 bases: TGCGCCAGCAGTTTTGGACAGGGAAACTACAATGAGCAGTTCTTC. Full variable domain (remainder filled in from reference TRBV5-1 and TRBJ2-1): KAGVTQTPRYLIKTRGQQVTLSCSPISGHRSVSWYQQTPGQGLQFLFEYFSETQRNKGNFPGRFSGRQFSNSRSEMNVSTLELGDSALYLCASSFGQGNYNEQFFGPGTRLTVL.

The rearrangement joins TRBV14 to TRBJ2-1, with 11 bases matching TRBD2. The last part of the DNA fits TRBJ2-7 better; the J call may be wrong. This CDR3 comprises 20 residues. From germline, CDR1 is SGHDN and CDR2 FVKESK. The chain's CDR3 is CASSLLSGLAVRYPHNEQYF. The CDR3, as DNA: TGTGCCAGCAGCCTACTGTCGGGACTAGCGGTCAGGTACCCTCACAATGAGCAGTACTTC.

As concerns this clonotype: This may stem from a read error, because a much larger clone lies one nucleotide away. The chain employs TRBV6-1 and TRBJ2-7; D gene ambiguous. CDR3 length equals 12 residues. Trimming removed 5 bases from V and 3 bases from J, with 8 bases in between. CDR1 is MNHNS, CDR2 SASEGT, per germline. CDR3 coding DNA: TGTGCCAGCAGTACGGACGGCTACGAGCAGTACTTC. This gives the protein CASSTDGYEQYF.

This chain joins TRBV29-1 and TRBJ1-1; weak D call: TRBD1 (5 bases). Germline assignment: CDR1 SQVTM and CDR2 ANQGSEA. The germline V and J ends were trimmed by 4 bases and 3 bases, with 9 bases remaining between them. The CDR3 has 12 residues. CDR3 DNA: TGCAGCGTTGGGACACTGGACACTGAAGCTTTCTTT. Encoded protein: CSVGTLDTEAFF.

This clonotype has ten or more counts. The chain is built from TRBV6-5 and TRBJ1-2; 9 nucleotides line up with TRBD1. The length of the CDR3 is 15 residues. V was pared by 5 bases and J by 0 bases, with 4 bases of the junction left unmatched. Per germline, CDR1 MNHEY and CDR2 SVGAGI. The CDR3 bases are TGTGCCAGCAGTAAGGGACAGGGAGCTAACTATGGCTACACCTTC. Encoded protein: CASSKGQGANYGYTF.

Worth noting for this clonotype: A much larger clone lies a single base off, so this may be a read error. The chain is built from TRBV7-3 and TRBJ2-1; 7 bases agree with TRBD2. The V gene's germline CDR1 is SGHTA and CDR2 FQGTGA. CDR3 length: 15 amino acids. CDR3 coding DNA: TGTGCCAGCAGCCTACGACTAGCAGGCCGCAATGAGCGGTTCTTC. It yields the protein CASSLRLAGRNERFF. Together with reference TRBV7-3 and TRBJ2-1, the CDR3 gives the full variable domain: GAGVSQTPSNKVTEKGKYVELRCDPISGHTALYWYRQSLGQGPEFLIYFQGTGAADDSGLPNDRFFAVRPEGSVSTLKIQRTERGDSAVYLCASSLRLAGRNERFFGPGTRLTVL.

The chain uses TRBV28 and TRBJ1-6, with 10 bases lining up with TRBD1. Trimming cost V 10 bases and J 10 bases; bases outside gene matches: 13. CDR1 and CDR2 from the germline V gene are MDHEN and SYDVKM. The CDR3 consists of 15 residues. The CDR3 is CAIRDRGLRGSPLHF. CDR3 in DNA: TGTGCCATCCGGGACAGGGGTCTTAGAGGATCACCCCTCCACTTT.

This clonotype was counted ten times or more. The chain has TRBV7-2 and TRBJ2-1; D remains ambiguous. Trimming removed 2 bases from V and 3 bases from J, with 11 bases in between. The germline gives CDR1 SGHTA, CDR2 FQGNSA. The CDR3 consists of 15 residues. The CDR3 DNA reads TGTGCCAGCAGCTTACTCCGGCTTAACTACAATGAGCAGTTCTTC. This sequence encodes CASSLLRLNYNEQFF.

Worth noting for this clonotype: This may be a read error, as it is one base from a much larger clone. V usage is TRBV29-1 and J usage is TRBJ2-1; 7 bases agree with TRBD1. Germline CDR1 and CDR2: SQVTM and ANQGSEA. The V gene end was trimmed by 3 bases and the J gene end by 14 bases; junction bases not matched to a gene: 13. The CDR3 consists of 13 residues. CDR3 in amino acids: CSVDKQGTGQEFF. CDR3 DNA: TGCAGCGTTGATAAACAGGGGACCGGTCAGGAGTTCTTC.